This record concerns one T cell receptor (beta chain) sequence. The antigen remains unidentified. The data were taken from a study of CD8 T cells in ankylosing spondylitis. Study-wide findings and caveats: A motif in TCR beta, a set of eight highly homologous variants, appeared characteristic of ankylosing spondylitis blood. Earlier studies detected some motif variants in reactive arthritis synovial fluid and blood. Reportedly, disease-linked clones are significantly enriched in ankylosing spondylitis patients' matched synovial fluid.

For TCR beta, libraries came from quantitative 5'-RACE with molecular barcodes. MiXCR, applied by TCRdb to the 5' RACE reads, yields one record per CDR3 protein. The data show fewer than 200,000 distinct CDR3 sequences, around a sixth seen once. J was trimmed by 4 bases and V by 5 bases; bases with no gene match: 6. The CDR3 covers 16 residues. Germline CDR1 is SGHVS and CDR2 is FNYEAQ. V is TRBV7-6 and J is TRBJ2-3; the match to TRBD2 covers 13 bases. Sample: blood, either unsorted or a sorted T cell fraction (not recorded which). This TCR was recovered from a male donor under 30 with ankylosing spondylitis or in good health (not recorded which). As DNA, the CDR3 is TGTGCCAGCAGCCCGACGACTAGCGGGAGGTCAGATACGCAGTATTTT. It encodes CASSPTTSGRSDTQYF.